Here is one T cell receptor (beta chain) with its context. Its target is not known. V lost 1 base and J lost 5, with 14 bases in between. Germline CDR1 SGHTA, CDR2 FQGNSA. The CDR3 contains 15 residues. This record comes from a study of cytomegalovirus exposure and HLA in healthy donors. Study conclusions and caveats: Accounts indicate the classifier identified cytomegalovirus status with strong specificity and sensitivity.

The table came from immunoSEQ multiplex PCR; TCRdb's copy has only in-frame clones and leaves some out. In the table there are fewer than 85,000 clones, 70% to 90% of which are singletons. This chain uses TRBV7-2 with TRBJ2-5, with D possibly TRBD2 on 7 matching bases. The receptor comes from a woman aged 18-29 years in good health and CMV-seropositive. The specimen was PBMCs. CDR3 residues: CASSLESRGGETQYF. As DNA, the CDR3 is TGTGCCAGCAGCTTAGAATCCAGGGGAGGGGAGACCCAGTACTTC.